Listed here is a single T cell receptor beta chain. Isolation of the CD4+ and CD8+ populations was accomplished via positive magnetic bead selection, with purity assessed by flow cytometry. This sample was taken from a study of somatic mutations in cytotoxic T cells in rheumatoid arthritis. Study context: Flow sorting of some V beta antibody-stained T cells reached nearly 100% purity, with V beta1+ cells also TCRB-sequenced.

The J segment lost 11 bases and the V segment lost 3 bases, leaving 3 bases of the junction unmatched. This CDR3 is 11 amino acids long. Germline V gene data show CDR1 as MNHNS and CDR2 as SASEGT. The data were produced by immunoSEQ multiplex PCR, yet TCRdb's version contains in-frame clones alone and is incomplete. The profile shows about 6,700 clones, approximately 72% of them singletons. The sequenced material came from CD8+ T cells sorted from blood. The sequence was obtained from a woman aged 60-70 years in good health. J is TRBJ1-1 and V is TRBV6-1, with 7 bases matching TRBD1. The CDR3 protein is CASSDEGAAFF. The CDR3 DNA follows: TGTGCCAGCAGTGATGAGGGGGCGGCTTTCTTT.